This T cell receptor (beta chain) comes out of a study of shared clonotypes between healthy human individuals. Measured with immunoSEQ multiplex PCR; TCRdb has only the in-frame clones, and not every one. Among about 2 million clones, around 96% were seen once, and the ten largest hold around 1.2%. Whole-study findings and limits: Memory subsets generally showed smaller estimated richness than naive subsets did.

The naive CD8 subset, CD45RO-negative cells positively selected for CCR7, excluded terminally differentiated effector memory CD45RA+ cells. The CDR3 contains 12 residues. Germline lookup yields CDR1 GTSNPN and CDR2 SVGIG (reference sequence). The V end lost 0 bases, the J end lost 6 bases, and 9 bases lay between the germline ends. A note on this clone: Its antigen remains unidentified.

The TCR sequence derives from a young man in good health. Material for sequencing was naive CD8+ T cells sorted from blood. This chain connects TRBV30 to TRBJ2-7; D possibly matches TRBD1 or TRBD2 (6 bases each). For the CDR3, the DNA is TGTGCCTGGAGTGTAACGGGGGCCGAGCAGTACTTC. Translating gives CAWSVTGAEQYF.